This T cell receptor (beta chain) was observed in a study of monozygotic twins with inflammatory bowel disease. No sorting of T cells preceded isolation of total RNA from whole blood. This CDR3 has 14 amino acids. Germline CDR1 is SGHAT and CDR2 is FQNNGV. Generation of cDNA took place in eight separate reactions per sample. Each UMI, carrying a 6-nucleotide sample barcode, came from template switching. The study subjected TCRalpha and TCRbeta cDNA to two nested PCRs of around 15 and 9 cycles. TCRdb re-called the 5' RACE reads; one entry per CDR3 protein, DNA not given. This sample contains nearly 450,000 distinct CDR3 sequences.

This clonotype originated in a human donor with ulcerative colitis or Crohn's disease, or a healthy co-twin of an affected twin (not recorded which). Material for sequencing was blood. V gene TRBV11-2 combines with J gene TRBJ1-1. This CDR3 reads CASSSKAANTEAFF.